The present T cell receptor beta chain was sequenced within a study of Graves' ophthalmopathy and Graves' hyperthyroidism. The study's findings and limits: Ophthalmopathy was separated from stable hyperthyroidism by a 13-signature model with roughly 90% sensitivity and 65% to 82% specificity.

On this clonotype: The target antigen is unknown.

Investigators amplified TCR beta CDR3 regions from RNA transcripts. A first-round RT-PCR used HTBI primers, followed by a second-round multiplex PCR. Via MiXCR, TCRdb re-called the multiplex PCR reads, giving one row per CDR3 protein. The table has more than 1,000,000 distinct CDR3 sequences, around a third seen once. There are 12 residues in the CDR3. Germline CDR1 and CDR2: LGHNT and FRNRAP. Trimming removed 3 bases from V and 9 bases from J, with 11 bases in between. This clonotype originated in an adult man with Graves' hyperthyroidism. The V gene is TRBV12-5, the J gene TRBJ1-2; D gene ambiguous. What was sequenced was peripheral blood or thyroid tissue (not recorded which). The CDR3 coding sequence is TGTGCTAGTGGTTTTGGCGCAAGGAGCTACACCTTC. It is translated as CASGFGARSYTF.